This T cell receptor beta chain was identified during a study of shared clonotypes between healthy human individuals. The repertoire was sequenced with immunoSEQ multiplex PCR; TCRdb's copy has only in-frame clones and lacks some. The table lists roughly 2,300,000 clones, just under 95% of them singletons. With respect to this clone: The same CDR3 is also encoded by other DNA sequences in this sample.

V was clipped by 7 bases and J by 0 bases; unmatched bases: 3. CDR1 and CDR2 (germline): LNHDA, SQIVND (reference sequence). The length of the CDR3 is 14 residues. This chain joins TRBV19 and TRBJ2-1; 7 bases are a match to TRBD1. The sample was naive CD4+ T cells from PBMCs. Described subset: CD45RA+ positively selected. This clonotype originated in a man between 18 and 29 years old in good health. Some clones in this sample may be carry-over from other donors' samples. The CDR3 sequence: CASTYRGSYNEQFF. The CDR3, as DNA: TGTGCCAGTACGTACAGGGGCTCCTACAATGAGCAGTTCTTC.